The clone carrying this T cell receptor beta chain was seen many times. Its antigen is unknown. This may arise from a read error, as a much more abundant clone is one base away. The data were taken from a study of human T cells and chemical hapten exposure. MiXCR, applied by TCRdb to the RACE reads, yields one record per CDR3 protein. The sample consists of some 380,000 distinct CDR3 sequences, about 4.4% of them appearing once. Broader study findings: Large CDR3 similarity clusters arose significantly more often from expanded TCRs than from controls. Donors were affected by alopecia, so their immune reaction might vary from that of healthy individuals.

The time point here: patch test 1, 2 weeks after DPC sensitization. The treatment is: therapeutic diphenylcyclopropenone sensitization with weekly scalp DPC. Sequencing was performed on whole blood, taken in connection with sensitization to the hapten diphenylcyclopropenone (DPC). The receptor comes from a woman in her fifties or sixties with alopecia areata. Some clones in this sample may be carry-over from other donors' samples.

This chain's CDR3 is CASSTGQNYGYTF. DNA for the CDR3: TGTGCCAGCAGTACGGGACAGAACTATGGCTACACCTTC. The chain combines TRBV27 with TRBJ1-2; 7 bases map to TRBD1. V was clipped by 5 bases and J by 2 bases; unmatched bases: 2. CDR1 is MNHEY, CDR2 SMNVEV, per germline (reference sequence). The CDR3 is 13 amino acids.